Below, one T cell receptor beta chain is given with its context. The target antigen is unknown. The data are from a study of CD8+ T cells in alopecia areata. Looking at the study overall: Treatment comprised oral tofacitinib, 5 to 10 mg twice daily, in treated patients. Dosing spanned 6 to 18 months on tofacitinib, then 6 months off drug.

Broader study findings: More clonal than normal scalp was lesional scalp, particularly alopecia totalis/universalis.

The V end was cut by 3 bases, the J end by 1 base, with 1 base between. The CDR3 is made up of 11 amino acids. Germline CDR1 reads SEHNR; CDR2 reads FQNEAQ (reference sequence). Reverse transcription of extracted RNA yielded cDNA, which provided the sequencing template. Measured with immunoSEQ multiplex PCR; TCRdb has only the in-frame clones, and not every one. Altogether more than 85,000 clones are present, roughly 47% being singletons, with the ten largest covering approximately 0.79%. The sequence derives from a human donor with alopecia areata. The chain has TRBV7-9 and TRBJ2-7; D is uncertain. The sample comprised CD4+ T cells sorted from blood. The CDR3 spells CASSFSYEQYF. DNA for the CDR3: TGTGCCAGCAGCTTTTCCTACGAGCAGTACTTC.